This T cell receptor beta chain emerged from a study of identical twins. Study conclusions and caveats: Where out-of-frame alpha sequences were twin-shared, they showed excess low generation probability. For monozygotic twins, models underestimated out-of-frame TCR alpha sharing.

CDR3 length: 16 amino acids. The V segment lost 3 bases and the J segment 6 bases; nucleotides outside the gene matches: 4. CDR1 SGHVS and CDR2 FQNEAQ come from the germline V gene. MiXCR, applied by TCRdb to the 5' RACE reads, yields one record per CDR3 protein. This sample yields approximately 140,000 distinct CDR3 sequences, of which around 3.6% are seen a single time; roughly 8% belongs to the top ten. Donors were all healthy Caucasians. Regarding this clonotype: Its matching antigen is unknown.

The sample comprised memory T cells sorted from blood. The chain carries TRBV7-8 and TRBJ2-4, with 14 positions matching TRBD2. The receptor was isolated from a man younger than 35 in good health. The CDR3 sequence is CASSFGLAGGTNIQYF. CDR3 nucleotides: TGTGCCAGCAGCTTCGGACTAGCGGGAGGCACAAACATTCAGTACTTC.